This TCR beta chain was profiled in a study of monozygotic twins with cystic fibrosis. General study findings and limits: Co-twins had the most similar V usage for 13 of 16 pairs, J for 8. Monozygotic CF twin pairs shared significantly more nucleotide-identical clonotypes than unrelated CF individuals did.

TCRdb's copy holds only in-frame clones and misses some; the assay was immunoSEQ multiplex PCR. This table holds 36,000 or so clones, around nine tenths found once. Trimming stripped 5 bases from V and 15 bases from J, with 14 bases between. The CDR3 is 11 residues long. In germline, CDR1 is DFQATT, CDR2 SNEGSKA (reference sequence). A note on this clone: Its antigen is currently unknown.

What was sequenced was blood. This receptor was identified in a boy younger than 10 with cystic fibrosis. The chain recombines TRBV20-1 with TRBJ1-6, with a weak D call TRBD1 (6 bases). In nucleotides, the CDR3 is TGCAGTGCTGAAGAACAAGGGGGCCTCCACTTT. It codes for CSAEEQGGLHF.